The TCR beta chain under discussion was sequenced for a study of shared clonotypes between healthy human individuals. The germline CDR1 and CDR2 sequences are MDHEN and SYDVKM. The CDR3 has 12 residues. The V end was cut by 4 bases, the J end by 5 bases, with 7 bases between. Only in-frame clones appear in the TCRdb table, and some are missing; sequencing was by immunoSEQ multiplex PCR. The sample has about half a million clones, over 70% seen once. Points on this clone: What it binds is not known.

Study observations and caveats: Clonotype sharing among donors was expected to depend on sequencing depth. Sampling covered blood only; tissue repertoires likely differ.

This receptor was taken from a woman between 35 and 50 years old in good health. Some clones in this sample may be carry-over from other donors' samples. Input material: PBMCs. The rearrangement links TRBV28 to TRBJ2-3; D is unclear. The CDR3 region is CASSSNLDTQYF. The CDR3 bases are TGTGCCAGCAGTTCCAATCTAGATACGCAGTATTTT.